These T cell receptor beta chains were read from a single sample in a study of T cell repertoires in cytomegalovirus infection. TCRdb reprocessed the reads via MiXCR and lists one record per CDR3 protein. Altogether some 920,000 distinct CDR3 sequences are present, about a third being singletons, with the ten largest covering 10% to 15%. No cognate antigen is known for these TCRs. Sequencing used cultured CD8+ T cells from PBMCs, obtained from culture after CMV antigen stimulation. These receptors were obtained from a human donor in good health (CMV status not recorded). Some clones in this sample may be carry-over from other donors' samples. Each CDR3 is given with its conserved first and last residue. A D gene is named only where the DNA matches it firmly. Only part of the rows carry a size: once, few, many, or a class if the clone is expanded.

>many|TRBJ2-5|TRBV7-2|TRBD2
CASSSLGLAGRETQYF
TGTGCCAGCAGCTCGCTCGGACTAGCGGGAAGAGAGACCCAGTACTTC
>few|TRBJ2-5|TRBV6-2/TRBV6-3|.
CASSRLIGAHQETQYF
TGTGCCAGCAGCCGATTGATAGGAGCCCACCAAGAGACCCAGTACTTC
>.|TRBJ2-5|TRBV12-3/TRBV12-4|.
CASSPLREGQETQYF
TGTGCCAGCAGTCCCCTTAGGGAAGGACAAGAGACCCAGTACTTC
>many|TRBJ1-2|TRBV7-8|TRBD1
CASSSRDRDNYGYTF
TGTGCCAGCAGCTCGAGGGACAGGGACAACTATGGCTACACCTTC
>few|TRBJ2-5|TRBV7-9|.
CASSLKVGGPRETQYF
TGTGCCAGCAGCTTAAAGGTGGGGGGGCCGAGAGAGACCCAGTACTTC
>many|TRBJ2-3|TRBV7-6|.
CASSFIGGPTDTQYF
TGTGCCAGCAGCTTTATCGGGGGGCCCACAGATACGCAGTATTTT
>.|TRBJ2-2|TRBV29-1|.
CSVEVRANTGELFF
TGCAGCGTTGAGGTACGGGCGAACACCGGGGAGCTGTTTTTT
>many|TRBJ2-2|TRBV7-8|.
CASSAQGGTPLTTGELFF
TGTGCCAGCAGCGCACAAGGGGGTACCCCTCTTACCACCGGGGAGCTGTTTTTT
>few|TRBJ2-3|TRBV7-6|TRBD1
CASSPGDRQYTDTQYF
TGTGCCAGCAGCCCAGGGGACAGGCAATACACAGATACGCAGTATTTT
>.|TRBJ1-6|TRBV6-5|.
CASSMDAGVNSPLHF
TGTGCCAGCAGTATGGACGCAGGGGTTAATTCACCCCTCCACTTT
>.|TRBJ1-2|TRBV28|.
CASSFRGRNYINYGYTF
TGTGCCAGCAGTTTTAGGGGCCGAAACTACATTAACTATGGCTACACCTTC
>.|TRBJ2-6|TRBV20-1|.
CSAWALSSGANVLTF
TGCAGTGCTTGGGCCCTGAGCTCTGGGGCCAACGTCCTGACTTTC
>.|TRBJ2-5|TRBV10-1|.
CASSETGDYEETQYF
TGCGCCAGCAGTGAAACAGGGGACTACGAAGAGACCCAGTACTTC
>.|TRBJ2-2|TRBV29-1|TRBD1
CSVLTGGRSGGELFF
TGCAGCGTTCTAACAGGGGGCCGGTCGGGCGGGGAGCTGTTTTTT
>few|TRBJ2-1|TRBV28|.
CASSPPLRVGPGNEQFF
TGTGCCAGCAGTCCCCCTTTAAGGGTGGGGCCGGGCAATGAGCAGTTCTTC
>many|TRBJ1-1|TRBV7-8|TRBD1
CASSVTGDEAFF
TGTGCCAGCAGCGTTACAGGGGATGAAGCTTTCTTT
>.|TRBJ2-1|TRBV27|TRBD2
CASSGRLAGNEQFF
TGTGCCAGCAGTGGGAGACTAGCGGGGAATGAGCAGTTCTTC